This paragraph covers one T cell receptor beta chain sequence. The sample belongs to a study of blood T cell repertoires in COVID-19. At the level of the study: The origin of the acute and convalescent COVID-19 samples was the United States, Italy and Spain. T cells, B-cell-depleted T cells, or PBMCs provided the cDNA or gDNA that served as material.

The length of the CDR3 is 14 residues. V shed 2 bases and J 7 bases; nucleotides not matched to a gene: 8. Germline values: CDR1 SGDLS, CDR2 YYNGEE. As handled by the study authors: Scientists estimated how many nucleated cells there were by amplifying reference gene primers. Produced via immunoSEQ multiplex PCR; TCRdb's table is partial and in-frame only. V and J calls plus clone size are reproduced from that table; the DNA served to infer D and trimming. The sample has 150,000 to 200,000 clones; 70% to 90% are singletons. Sequences were obtained from peripheral blood. This receptor was obtained from a woman aged 70 to 79 with acute or convalescent COVID-19. The chain is built from TRBV9 and TRBJ2-7; 8 positions agree with TRBD1. CDR3 loop: CASSVQTGAGEQYF. The DNA for the CDR3 is TGTGCCAGCAGCGTCCAGACAGGGGCGGGAGAGCAGTACTTC.